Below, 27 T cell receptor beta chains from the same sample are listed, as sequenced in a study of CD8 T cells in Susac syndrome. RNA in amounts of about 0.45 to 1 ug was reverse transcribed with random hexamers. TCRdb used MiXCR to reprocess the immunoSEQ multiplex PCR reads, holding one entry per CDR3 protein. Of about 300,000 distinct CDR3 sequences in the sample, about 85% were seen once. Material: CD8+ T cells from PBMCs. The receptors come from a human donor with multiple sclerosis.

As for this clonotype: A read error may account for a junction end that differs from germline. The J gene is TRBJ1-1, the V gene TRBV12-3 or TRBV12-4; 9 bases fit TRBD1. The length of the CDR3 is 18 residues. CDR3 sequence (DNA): TGTGCCAGCCGTTTTGGGGACAGGGCTTTTATCGGGAACACTGAAGCTTTCTTT. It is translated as CASRFGDRAFIGNTEAFF.

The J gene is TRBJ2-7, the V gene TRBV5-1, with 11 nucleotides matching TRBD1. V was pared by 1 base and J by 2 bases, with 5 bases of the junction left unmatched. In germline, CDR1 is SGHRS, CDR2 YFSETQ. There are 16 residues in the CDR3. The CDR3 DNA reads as TGCGCCAGCAGCTTGAGAGGGACAGGGGGTACCTACGAGCAGTACTTC. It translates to CASSLRGTGGTYEQYF.

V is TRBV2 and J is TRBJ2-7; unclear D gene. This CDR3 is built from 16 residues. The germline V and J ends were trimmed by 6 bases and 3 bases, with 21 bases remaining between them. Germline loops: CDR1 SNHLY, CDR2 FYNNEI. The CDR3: CASRGTAPSFVYEQYF. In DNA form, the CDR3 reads TGTGCCAGCAGGGGAACAGCCCCCAGTTTTGTCTACGAGCAGTACTTC.

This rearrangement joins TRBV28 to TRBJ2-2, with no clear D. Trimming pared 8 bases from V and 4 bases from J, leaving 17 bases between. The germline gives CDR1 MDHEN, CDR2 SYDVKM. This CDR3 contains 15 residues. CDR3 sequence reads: CASADTQVRTGELFF. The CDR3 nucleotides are TGTGCCAGCGCAGATACTCAGGTGCGCACCGGGGAGCTGTTTTTT.

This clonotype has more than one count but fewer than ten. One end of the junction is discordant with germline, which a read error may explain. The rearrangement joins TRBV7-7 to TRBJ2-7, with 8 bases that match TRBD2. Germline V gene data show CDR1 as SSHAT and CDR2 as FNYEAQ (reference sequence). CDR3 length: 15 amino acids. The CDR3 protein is CASSPGAGETYEQYF. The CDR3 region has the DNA TGTGCTAGCAGCCCTGGAGCGGGAGAAACCTACGAGCAGTACTTC.

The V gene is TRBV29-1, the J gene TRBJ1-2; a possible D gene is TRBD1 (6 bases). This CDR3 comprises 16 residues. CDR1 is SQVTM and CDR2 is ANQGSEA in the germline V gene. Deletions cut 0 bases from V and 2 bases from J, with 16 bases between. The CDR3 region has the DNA TGCAGCGTTGAAGATCGACTTGGCGGACAGAACTATGGCTACACCTTC. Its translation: CSVEDRLGGQNYGYTF. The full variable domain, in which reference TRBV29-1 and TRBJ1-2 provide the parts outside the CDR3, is SAVISQKPSRDICQRGTSLTIQCQVDSQVTMMFWYRQQPGQSLTLIATANQGSEATYESGFVIDKFPISRPNLTFSTLTVSNMSPEDSSIYLCSVEDRLGGQNYGYTFGSGTRLTVV.

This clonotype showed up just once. The CDR3 region is CATSPQGGGVNEQFF. The CDR3, as DNA: TGTGCCACCAGTCCTCAGGGAGGCGGTGTTAATGAGCAGTTCTTC. The V gene is TRBV24-1, the J gene TRBJ2-1; D is perhaps TRBD2 (6 bases). From germline, CDR1 is KGHDR and CDR2 SFDVKD. The CDR3 consists of 15 residues. Trimming shortened V by 6 bases and J by 7 bases, and 18 bases separated the two germline ends.

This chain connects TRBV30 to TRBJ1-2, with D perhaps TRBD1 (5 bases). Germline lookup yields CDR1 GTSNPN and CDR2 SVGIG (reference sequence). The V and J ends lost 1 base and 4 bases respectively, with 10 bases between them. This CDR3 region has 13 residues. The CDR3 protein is CAWSAPQVYGYTF. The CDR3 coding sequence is TGTGCCTGGAGTGCCCCACAGGTCTATGGCTACACCTTC.

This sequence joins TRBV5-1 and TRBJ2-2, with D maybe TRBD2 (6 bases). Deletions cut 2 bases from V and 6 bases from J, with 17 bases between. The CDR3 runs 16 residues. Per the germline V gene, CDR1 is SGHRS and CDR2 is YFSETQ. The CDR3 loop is CASSLTISRRAGELFF. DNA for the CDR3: TGCGCCAGCAGCTTAACCATTAGCAGGAGGGCCGGGGAGCTGTTTTTT.

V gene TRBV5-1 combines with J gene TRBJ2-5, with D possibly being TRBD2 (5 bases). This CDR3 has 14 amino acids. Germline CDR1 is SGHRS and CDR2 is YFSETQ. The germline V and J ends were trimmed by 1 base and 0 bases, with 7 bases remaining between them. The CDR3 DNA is TGCGCCAGCAGCTTGACTAGGAACCAAGAGACCCAGTACTTC. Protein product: CASSLTRNQETQYF. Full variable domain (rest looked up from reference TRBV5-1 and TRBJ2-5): KAGVTQTPRYLIKTRGQQVTLSCSPISGHRSVSWYQQTPGQGLQFLFEYFSETQRNKGNFPGRFSGRQFSNSRSEMNVSTLELGDSALYLCASSLTRNQETQYFGPGTRLLVL.

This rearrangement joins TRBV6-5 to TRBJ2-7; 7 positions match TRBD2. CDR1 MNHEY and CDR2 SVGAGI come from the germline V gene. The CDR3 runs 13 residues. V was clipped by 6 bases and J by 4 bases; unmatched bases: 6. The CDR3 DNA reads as TGTGCCAGCAGCCCAGCGGGGATGTACGAGCAGTACTTC. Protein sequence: CASSPAGMYEQYF.

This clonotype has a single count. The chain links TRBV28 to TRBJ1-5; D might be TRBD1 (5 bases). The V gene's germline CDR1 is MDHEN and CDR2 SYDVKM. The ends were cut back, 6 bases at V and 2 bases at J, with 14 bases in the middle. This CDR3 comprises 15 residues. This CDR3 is CASSPKGEGNQPQHF. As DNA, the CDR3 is TGTGCCAGCAGCCCTAAAGGGGAGGGCAATCAGCCCCAGCATTTT.

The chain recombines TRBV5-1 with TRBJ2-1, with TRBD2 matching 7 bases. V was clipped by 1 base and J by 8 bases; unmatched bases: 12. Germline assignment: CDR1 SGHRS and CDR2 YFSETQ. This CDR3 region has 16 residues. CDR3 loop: CASSLWLRETEDEQFF. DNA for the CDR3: TGCGCCAGCAGCTTGTGGTTGCGGGAGACTGAGGATGAGCAGTTCTTC. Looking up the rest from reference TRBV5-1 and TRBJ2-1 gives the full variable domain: KAGVTQTPRYLIKTRGQQVTLSCSPISGHRSVSWYQQTPGQGLQFLFEYFSETQRNKGNFPGRFSGRQFSNSRSEMNVSTLELGDSALYLCASSLWLRETEDEQFFGPGTRLTVL.

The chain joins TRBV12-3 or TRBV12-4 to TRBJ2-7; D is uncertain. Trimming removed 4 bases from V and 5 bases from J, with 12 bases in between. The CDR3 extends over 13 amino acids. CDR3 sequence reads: CASSYQPPHEQYF. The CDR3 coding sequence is TGTGCCAGCAGTTACCAGCCCCCCCACGAGCAGTACTTC.

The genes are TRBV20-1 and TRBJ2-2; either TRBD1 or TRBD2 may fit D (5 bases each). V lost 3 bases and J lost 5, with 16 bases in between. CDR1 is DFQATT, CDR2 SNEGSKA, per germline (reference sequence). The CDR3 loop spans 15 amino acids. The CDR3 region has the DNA TGCAGTGCTAGGCGTGGACGGGACGGAACCGGGGAGCTGTTTTTT. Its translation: CSARRGRDGTGELFF.

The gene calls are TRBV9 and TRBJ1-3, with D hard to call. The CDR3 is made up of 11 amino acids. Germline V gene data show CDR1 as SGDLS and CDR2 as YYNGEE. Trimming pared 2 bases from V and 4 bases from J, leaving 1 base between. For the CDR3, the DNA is TGTGCCAGCAGCGTCGGAAACACCATATATTTT. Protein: CASSVGNTIYF.

In DNA form, the CDR3 reads TGTGCCAGCAGGATGACATATTCAACTAATGAAAAACTGTTTTTT. This translates into CASRMTYSTNEKLFF. V usage is TRBV28 and J usage is TRBJ1-4, with unresolved D. Germline V gives CDR1 MDHEN, CDR2 SYDVKM. The CDR3 spans 15 residues. V lost 6 bases, J lost 0 bases, and 11 bases lay in between.

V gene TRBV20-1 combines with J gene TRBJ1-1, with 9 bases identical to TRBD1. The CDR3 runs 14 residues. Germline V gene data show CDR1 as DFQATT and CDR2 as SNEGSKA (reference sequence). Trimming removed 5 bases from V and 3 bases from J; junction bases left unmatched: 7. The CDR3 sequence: CSAPGTGTHTEAFF. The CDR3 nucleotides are TGCAGTGCTCCCGGGACAGGGACCCACACTGAAGCTTTCTTT.

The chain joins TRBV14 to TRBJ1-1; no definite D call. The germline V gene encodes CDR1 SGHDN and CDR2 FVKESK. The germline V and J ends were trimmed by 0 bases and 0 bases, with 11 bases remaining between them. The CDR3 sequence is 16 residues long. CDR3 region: CASSQDMGSLNTEAFF. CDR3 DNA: TGTGCCAGCAGCCAAGATATGGGAAGTCTGAACACTGAAGCTTTCTTT. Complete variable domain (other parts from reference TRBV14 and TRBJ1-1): EAGVTQFPSHSVIEKGQTVTLRCDPISGHDNLYWYRRVMGKEIKFLLHFVKESKQDESGMPNNRFLAERTGGTYSTLKVQPAELEDSGVYFCASSQDMGSLNTEAFFGQGTRLTVV.

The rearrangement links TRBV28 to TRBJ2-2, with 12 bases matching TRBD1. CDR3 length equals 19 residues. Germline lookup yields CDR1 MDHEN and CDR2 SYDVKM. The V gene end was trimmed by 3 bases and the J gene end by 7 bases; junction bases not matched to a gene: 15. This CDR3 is CASSFPGQGAQKVDGELFF. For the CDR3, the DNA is TGTGCCAGCAGTTTCCCGGGACAGGGGGCGCAAAAGGTGGACGGGGAGCTGTTTTTT.

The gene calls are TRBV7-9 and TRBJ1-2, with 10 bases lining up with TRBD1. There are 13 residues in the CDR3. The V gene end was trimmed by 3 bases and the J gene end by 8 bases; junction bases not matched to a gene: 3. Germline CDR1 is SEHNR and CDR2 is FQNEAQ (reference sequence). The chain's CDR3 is CASSLGQGKGYTF. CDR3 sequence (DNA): TGTGCCAGCAGCTTGGGACAGGGGAAGGGCTACACCTTC.

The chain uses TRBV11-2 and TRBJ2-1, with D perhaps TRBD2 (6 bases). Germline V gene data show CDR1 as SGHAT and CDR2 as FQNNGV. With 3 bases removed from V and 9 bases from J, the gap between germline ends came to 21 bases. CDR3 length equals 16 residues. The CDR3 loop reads CASSFGSGSQPFEQFF. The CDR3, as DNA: TGTGCCAGCAGCTTCGGTAGCGGAAGTCAGCCTTTTGAGCAGTTCTTC. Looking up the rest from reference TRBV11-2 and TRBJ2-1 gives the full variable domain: EAGVAQSPRYKIIEKRQSVAFWCNPISGHATLYWYQQILGQGPKLLIQFQNNGVVDDSQLPKDRFSAERLKGVDSTLKIQPAKLEDSAVYLCASSFGSGSQPFEQFFGPGTRLTVL.

The CDR3 coding sequence is TGTGCCAGCAGCCCTGGGACAGGGGGCAATCAGCCCCAGCATTTT. Translating it yields CASSPGTGGNQPQHF. The chain couples TRBV11-2 to TRBJ1-5; 10 positions agree with TRBD1. After removal of 5 bases from V and 2 bases from J, the junction contained 3 bases not matched to a gene. The germline CDR1 and CDR2 sequences are SGHAT and FQNNGV. CDR3 length: 15 amino acids.

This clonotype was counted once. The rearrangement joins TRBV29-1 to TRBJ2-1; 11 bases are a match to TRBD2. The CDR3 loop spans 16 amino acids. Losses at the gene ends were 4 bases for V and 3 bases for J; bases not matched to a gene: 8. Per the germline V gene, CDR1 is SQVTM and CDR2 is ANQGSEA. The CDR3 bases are TGCAGCGTTGTTCCCCTACTAGCGGGAGACTACAATGAGCAGTTCTTC. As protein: CSVVPLLAGDYNEQFF.

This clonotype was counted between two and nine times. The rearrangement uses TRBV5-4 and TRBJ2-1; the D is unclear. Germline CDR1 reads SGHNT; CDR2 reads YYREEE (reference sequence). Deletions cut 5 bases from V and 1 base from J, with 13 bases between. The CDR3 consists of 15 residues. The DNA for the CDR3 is TGTGCCAGCAGTCTTAAGCGTGAATCCTACAATGAGCAGTTCTTC. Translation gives CASSLKRESYNEQFF.

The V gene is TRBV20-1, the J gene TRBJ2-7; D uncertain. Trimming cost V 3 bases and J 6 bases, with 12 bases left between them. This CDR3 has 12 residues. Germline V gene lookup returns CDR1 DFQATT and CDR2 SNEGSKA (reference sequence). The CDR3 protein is CSASTSKFEQYF. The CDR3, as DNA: TGCAGTGCTAGTACCTCTAAGTTCGAGCAGTACTTC.

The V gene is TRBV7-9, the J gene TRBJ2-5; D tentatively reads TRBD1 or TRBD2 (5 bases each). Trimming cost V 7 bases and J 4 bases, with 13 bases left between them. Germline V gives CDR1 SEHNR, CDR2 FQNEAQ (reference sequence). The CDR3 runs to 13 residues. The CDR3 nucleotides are TGTGCCAGCAACAACGGGGCAGCAGAGACCCAGTACTTC. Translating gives CASNNGAAETQYF.